The rows below give T cell receptor beta chains drawn from one sample of a study of shared clonotypes between healthy human individuals. The data were produced by immunoSEQ multiplex PCR, yet TCRdb's version contains in-frame clones alone and is incomplete. The table shows just over 2,000,000 clones, with approximately 94% occurring only once. Sequenced material: naive CD8+ T cells sorted from blood. Source of these receptors: a young man in good health. The CDR3 runs from the conserved cysteine through the conserved F or W. D genes are given only for firm matches. For some rows the clone size is stated as once, few or many, or as a class when expanded; others skip it.

D	size	V	length	J	DNA	CDR3
TRBD2	.	TRBV7-2	14	TRBJ2-3	TGTGCCAGCAGCTTGGGCGGGAGGTCAGATACGCAGTATTTT	CASSLGGRSDTQYF
.	.	TRBV7-9	14	TRBJ1-6	TGTGCCAGCAGGGGATACGGGGGGTCTTCACCCCTCCACTTT	CASRGYGGSSPLHF
.	.	TRBV7-9	14	TRBJ2-3	TGTGCCAGCAGCTTAAAACCGTCGGGGGATACGCAGTATTTT	CASSLKPSGDTQYF
TRBD1	.	TRBV4-3	15	TRBJ2-7	TGCGCCAGCAGCCAGCGACAGGGGAGCTCCTACGAGCAGTACTTC	CASSQRQGSSYEQYF
TRBD2	.	TRBV4-2	13	TRBJ2-2	TGTGCCAGCAGCCCTACTAGCGCCGGGGAGCTGTTTTTT	CASSPTSAGELFF
.	.	TRBV11-2	15	TRBJ2-3	TGTGCCAGCACCCTAGACGGGGGACCCACAGATACGCAGTATTTT	CASTLDGGPTDTQYF
.	.	TRBV5-6	16	TRBJ1-5	TGTGCCAGCAGCTTTAGCGGATACACTGGCAATCAGCCCCAGCATTTT	CASSFSGYTGNQPQHF
TRBD2	.	TRBV29-1	13	TRBJ2-7	TGCAGCGTTGCACTAGCGGGAGCCTACGAGCAGTACTTC	CSVALAGAYEQYF
.	few	TRBV27	13	TRBJ1-1	TGTGCCAGCAGTTTATCGCCGAACACTGAAGCTTTCTTT	CASSLSPNTEAFF
TRBD2	.	TRBV11-2	16	TRBJ2-3	TGTGCCAGCAGCTTAGCAGGCGGGGGGATTTCAGATACGCAGTATTTT	CASSLAGGGISDTQYF
TRBD1	.	TRBV9	14	TRBJ2-5	TGTGCCAGCAGCGTAGGGGGACAGGTTGAGACCCAGTACTTC	CASSVGGQVETQYF
.	.	TRBV15	15	TRBJ2-5	TGTGCCACCAGCAGAGTCGTGGGGGGTCAGGAGACCCAGTACTTC	CATSRVVGGQETQYF
.	.	TRBV30	10	TRBJ1-6	TGTGCCTTCGAGGGGGGGACCCTCCACTTT	CAFEGGTLHF
.	.	TRBV5-6	15	TRBJ1-3	TGTGCCAGCAGCTTGGACAGCATCTCTGGAAACACCATATATTTT	CASSLDSISGNTIYF
.	.	TRBV6-1	15	TRBJ1-3	TGTGCCAGCAGTACCTGGACACTCTCTGGAAACACCATATATTTT	CASSTWTLSGNTIYF
.	.	TRBV13	12	TRBJ2-5	TGTGCCAGCAGCTTATCCCAAGAGACCCAGTACTTC	CASSLSQETQYF
.	once	TRBV9	15	TRBJ2-3	TGTGCCAGCAGCGCCTCGGGACTGGTGACAGATACGCAGTATTTT	CASSASGLVTDTQYF
.	.	TRBV5-4	13	TRBJ1-5	TGTGCCAGCAGCTCCGGCCCCAATCAGCCCCAGCATTTT	CASSSGPNQPQHF
.	.	TRBV10-3	16	TRBJ1-5	TGTGCCATCAGTCCTGCCCCGGTGGGTAGCAATCAGCCCCAGCATTTT	CAISPAPVGSNQPQHF
.	.	TRBV28	14	TRBJ1-2	TGTGCCAGCAGGGAACAGGGAGATTATCAGGGCTACACCTTC	CASREQGDYQGYTF
.	.	TRBV5-6	14	TRBJ1-1	TGTGCCAGCAGCTTGCGGTTTCAGACAAGGGGAGCTTTCTTT	CASSLRFQTRGAFF
.	.	TRBV9	17	TRBJ2-2	TGTGCCAGCAGCGTAGCCCGATTAGAGGGGAGATCCGGGGAGCTGTTTTTT	CASSVARLEGRSGELFF
TRBD2	.	TRBV4-3	15	TRBJ2-1	TGCGCCAGCAGCCAAGTGCTTAGCGGGAGAAATGAGCAGTTCTTC	CASSQVLSGRNEQFF
TRBD2	.	TRBV6-5	11	TRBJ2-1	TGTGCCAGCGGACTAGCGGGAGGGAAGTTCTTC	CASGLAGGKFF
.	.	TRBV4-2	11	TRBJ1-1	TGTGCCAGCAGCCAAGCGTTCGAAGCTTTCTTT	CASSQAFEAFF
TRBD1	.	TRBV7-9	15	TRBJ2-7	TGTGCCAGCAGCCCCCGGGACAGGGGGACCTACGAGCAGTACTTC	CASSPRDRGTYEQYF
TRBD2	.	TRBV10-1	14	TRBJ2-7	TGCGCCAGCATGCCCGAGCGGGATGGGTACGAGCAGTACTTC	CASMPERDGYEQYF
.	few	TRBV2	13	TRBJ2-2	TGTGCCAGCAGTGAACAGCATGGCGGGGAGCTGTTTTTT	CASSEQHGGELFF
.	.	TRBV29-1	11	TRBJ2-7	TGCAGCGTTGACAACTCCTACGAGCAGTACTTC	CSVDNSYEQYF
.	.	TRBV6-5	13	TRBJ1-2	TGTGCCAGCAGGACGGTTGAGGACTATGGCTACACCTTC	CASRTVEDYGYTF
.	.	TRBV6-5	14	TRBJ2-7	TGTGCCAGCAGTTTCTCGGGGGTGACCTACGAGCAGTACTTC	CASSFSGVTYEQYF
.	.	TRBV6-5	13	TRBJ1-1	TGTGCCAGCAGTTACAGCCAGAACACTGAAGCTTTCTTT	CASSYSQNTEAFF
TRBD2	.	TRBV5-6	17	TRBJ2-3	TGTGCCAGCAGCCAGGGACTAGCGGGATTAAGCACAGATACGCAGTATTTT	CASSQGLAGLSTDTQYF
.	.	TRBV28	14	TRBJ2-7	TGTGCCAGCAGTTTCGAAGGGGGTAGGACCGAGCAGTACTTC	CASSFEGGRTEQYF
TRBD1	.	TRBV7-9	16	TRBJ1-6	TGTGCCAGCAGCTGGGACAGGGAAGGTTTTGATTCACCCCTCCACTTT	CASSWDREGFDSPLHF
.	.	TRBV9	13	TRBJ2-7	TGTGCCAGCAGCGGTGGGAGGCCCTACGAGCAGTACTTC	CASSGGRPYEQYF
.	.	TRBV7-8	14	TRBJ2-1	TGTGCCAGCAGCTTAAGAGTCTCCTACAATGAGCAGTTCTTC	CASSLRVSYNEQFF
TRBD1	.	TRBV15	17	TRBJ2-7	TGTGCCACCAGCACCTTCGGGGCCGGACAGGGGAACCACGAGCAGTACTTC	CATSTFGAGQGNHEQYF
.	.	TRBV27	16	TRBJ1-1	TGTGCCAGCACCCCCCTGGAGACGGGCCCGGGCACTGAAGCTTTCTTT	CASTPLETGPGTEAFF
TRBD2	.	TRBV10-3	14	TRBJ2-7	TGTGCCATCAGTCACGGGAGGGAAAACTACGAGCAGTACTTC	CAISHGRENYEQYF
.	.	TRBV5-4	15	TRBJ2-7	TGTGCCAGCAGCCCGGAGGTTTCAGGGCGCGACGAGCAGTACTTC	CASSPEVSGRDEQYF
TRBD2	.	TRBV9	15	TRBJ2-1	TGTGCCAGCAGCTCGGGACTAGCAGAATACAATGAGCAGTTCTTC	CASSSGLAEYNEQFF
.	.	TRBV25-1	16	TRBJ1-6	TGTGCCAGCAGTGATCGGGACACCTTTGGATATTCACCCCTCCACTTT	CASSDRDTFGYSPLHF
TRBD1	.	TRBV6-5	15	TRBJ2-2	TGTGCCAGCAGGACCAGGGGGCGGGACACCGGGGAGCTGTTTTTT	CASRTRGRDTGELFF
TRBD2	.	TRBV9	15	TRBJ2-5	TGTGCCAGCAGCAGGACTAGCGGGGGGGTAGAGACCCAGTACTTC	CASSRTSGGVETQYF
.	.	TRBV11-2	14	TRBJ2-3	TGTGCCAGCAGCGAAGACCTAGAAACAGATACGCAGTATTTT	CASSEDLETDTQYF
.	.	TRBV11-2	12	TRBJ1-1	TGTGCCAGCAGCTTAGGTCAGATTGAAGCTTTCTTT	CASSLGQIEAFF
.	.	TRBV27	13	TRBJ2-7	TGTGCCAGCAGTCTAGCAGGGGTCTACGAGCAGTACTTC	CASSLAGVYEQYF
.	.	TRBV2	14	TRBJ1-5	TGTGCCAGCAGTGAGGGCGACAGCAATCAGCCCCAGCATTTT	CASSEGDSNQPQHF
.	few	TRBV18	14	TRBJ1-5	TGTGCCAGCTCACCACCAACGGGAGATCAGCCCCAGCATTTT	CASSPPTGDQPQHF
.	.	TRBV27	13	TRBJ2-7	TGTGCCAGCAGTTTGGGCGACTCCTACGAGCAGTACTTC	CASSLGDSYEQYF
.	.	TRBV7-6	17	TRBJ1-4	TGTGCCAGCAGCTTAGGGAATTGGGGGGCAAGTAATGAAAAACTGTTTTTT	CASSLGNWGASNEKLFF
.	.	TRBV25-1	11	TRBJ2-7	TGTGCCAGCAGTGTTGCGGACGAGCAGTACTTC	CASSVADEQYF
.	.	TRBV6-1	15	TRBJ2-7	TGTGCCAGCAGTGAAGCTTTGAACACGGAAGACGAGCAGTACTTC	CASSEALNTEDEQYF
TRBD2	.	TRBV6-5	14	TRBJ2-1	TGTGCCAGCCGACCAAGCGGGAGCTACAATGAGCAGTTCTTC	CASRPSGSYNEQFF
TRBD1	.	TRBV19	14	TRBJ2-7	TGTGCCAGTAGCCCGGGACAGGGTCTCTACGAGCAGTACTTC	CASSPGQGLYEQYF
.	.	TRBV30	16	TRBJ2-4	TGTGCCTGGGGTGGACCTTTTAAAGGGGCCAAAAACATTCAGTACTTC	CAWGGPFKGAKNIQYF
.	.	TRBV5-6	14	TRBJ2-7	TGTGCCAGCAGCTTCGAGGGTAATTCCTACGAGCAGTACTTC	CASSFEGNSYEQYF